This paragraph covers one T cell receptor beta chain sequence. Its antigen is not known. These data belong to a study of blood T cells in healthy people across ages. Germline CDR1 and CDR2: MDHEN and SYDVKM. This CDR3 has 13 residues. V lost 4 bases and J lost 7, with 10 bases in between. Through a sample-barcoded 5' primer and a J-beta primer mix, a second PCR was run for roughly 7 to 11 cycles. In TCRdb, the 5' RACE reads were re-called with MiXCR into one record per CDR3 protein. The table has around 2 million distinct CDR3 sequences, approximately 40% seen once. Overall study results and limits: Both higher diversity and more naive CD4+ cells marked long-lived donors when set against aged donors.

This clonotype originated in a human donor in good health. The sequencing sample was made of blood. The J gene is TRBJ2-2, the V gene TRBV28, with D uncertain. This CDR3 reads CASSWINGGELFF. The CDR3 DNA reads TGTGCCAGCAGTTGGATCAACGGCGGGGAGCTGTTTTTT.